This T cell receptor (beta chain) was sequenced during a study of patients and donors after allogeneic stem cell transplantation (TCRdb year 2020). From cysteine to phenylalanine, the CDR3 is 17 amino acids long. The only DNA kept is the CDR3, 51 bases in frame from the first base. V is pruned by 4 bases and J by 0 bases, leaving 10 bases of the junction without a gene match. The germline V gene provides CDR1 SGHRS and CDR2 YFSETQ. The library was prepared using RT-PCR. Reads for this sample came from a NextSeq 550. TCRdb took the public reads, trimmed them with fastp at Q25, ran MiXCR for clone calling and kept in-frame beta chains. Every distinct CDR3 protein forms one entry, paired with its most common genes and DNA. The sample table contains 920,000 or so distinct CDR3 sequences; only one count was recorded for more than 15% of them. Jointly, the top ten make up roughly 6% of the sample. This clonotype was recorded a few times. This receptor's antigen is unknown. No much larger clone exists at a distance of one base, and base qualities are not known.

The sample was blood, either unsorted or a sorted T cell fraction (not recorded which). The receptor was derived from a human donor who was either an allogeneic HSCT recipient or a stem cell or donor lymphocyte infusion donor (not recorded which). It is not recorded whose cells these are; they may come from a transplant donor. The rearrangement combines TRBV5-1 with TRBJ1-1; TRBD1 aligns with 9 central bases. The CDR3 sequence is CASSVDRGRILNTEAFF. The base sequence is TGCGCCAGCAGCGTGGACAGGGGCCGTATTTTGAACACTGAAGCTTTCTTT.